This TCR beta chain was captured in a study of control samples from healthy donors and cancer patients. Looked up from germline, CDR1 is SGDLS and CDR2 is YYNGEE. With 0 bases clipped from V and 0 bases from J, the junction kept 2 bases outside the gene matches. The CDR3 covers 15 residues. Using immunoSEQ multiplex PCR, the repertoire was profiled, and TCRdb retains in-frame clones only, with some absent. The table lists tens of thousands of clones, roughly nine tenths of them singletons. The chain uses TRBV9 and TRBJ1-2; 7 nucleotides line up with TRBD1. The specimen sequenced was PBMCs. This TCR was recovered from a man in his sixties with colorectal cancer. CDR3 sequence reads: CASSVGDSTNYGYTF. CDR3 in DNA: TGTGCCAGCAGCGTAGGGGACAGCACTAACTATGGCTACACCTTC.